This record covers a single TCR beta chain. Trimming shortened V by 5 bases and J by 0 bases, and 17 bases separated the two germline ends. This CDR3 is built from 17 residues. CDR1 and CDR2 from the germline V gene are SGHRS and YFSETQ. The assay was immunoSEQ multiplex PCR, and TCRdb's table has in-frame clones only and misses some. The sample consists of 50,000 to 55,000 clones, over 90% of them appearing once. The data were taken from a study of T cell changes during pregnancy in multiple sclerosis. The sequence was obtained from a female donor with multiple sclerosis, enrolled in a pregnancy study. The rearrangement links TRBV5-1 to TRBJ2-2; D is unclear. Sequenced material: CD4+ T cells from peripheral blood mononuclear cells, taken in the third trimester of pregnancy. The CDR3: CASRHSSGQPNTGELFF. The CDR3 nucleotides read TGCGCCAGCAGACACTCCTCTGGGCAACCGAACACCGGGGAGCTGTTTTTT.